These 25 T cell receptor beta chains originate from one sample sequenced in a study of graft-versus-host responses after intestinal transplantation. Produced via immunoSEQ multiplex PCR; TCRdb's table is partial and in-frame only. The data contain around 21,000 clones, over 65% of them seen just once; the ten biggest clones take up approximately 8%. Graft material was processed, releasing intraepithelial and lamina propria lymphocytes. The sample was ileum tissue, taken about 20 days after intestinal transplant. The receptors were sampled from a human patient who received an intestinal transplant, so some T cells may come from the graft donor.

J is TRBJ1-1 and V is TRBV5-6; D gene ambiguous. The CDR3 totals 13 residues. Germline CDR1 SGHDT, CDR2 YYEEEE. V gave up 7 bases and J gave up 1 base, with 11 bases separating them. CDR3 protein: CASCDAGNTEAFF. DNA for the CDR3: TGTGCCAGCTGCGACGCGGGGAACACTGAAGCTTTCTTT.

This clone has only one observation. The chain uses TRBV28 and TRBJ2-1, with 8 bases lining up with TRBD1. The CDR3 extends over 16 amino acids. The trim removed 6 bases at V and 3 bases at J, leaving 10 bases unmatched. Germline V CDR1 and CDR2: MDHEN, SYDVKM. The chain's CDR3 is CASRITGGSGYNEQFF. CDR3 coding DNA: TGTGCCAGCAGGATCACAGGGGGGTCCGGCTACAATGAGCAGTTCTTC.

Judged by abundance, this clone is medium-sized. The chain combines TRBV4-2 with TRBJ2-7; D may be TRBD1 (6 bases). The germline V gene encodes CDR1 LGHNA and CDR2 YNFKEQ. Trimming removed 0 bases from V and 0 bases from J, with 9 bases in between. The CDR3 has 15 amino acids. This chain's CDR3 is CASSQEQQGSYEQYF. The CDR3 DNA is TGTGCCAGCAGCCAAGAACAACAGGGCTCCTACGAGCAGTACTTC.

Only a few counts were recorded for this clone. The gene calls are TRBV2 and TRBJ1-4; 8 nucleotides line up with TRBD1. Per the germline V gene, CDR1 is SNHLY and CDR2 is FYNNEI. With V trimmed by 6 bases and J by 6 bases, 9 bases remained unmatched. The CDR3 runs to 15 residues. CDR3 nucleotide sequence: TGTGCCAGCAGGGGAGAGGGACAGGCCCATGAAAAACTGTTTTTT. As protein: CASRGEGQAHEKLFF. The full variable domain, in which reference TRBV2 and TRBJ1-4 provide the parts outside the CDR3, is EPEVTQTPSHQVTQMGQEVILRCVPISNHLYFYWYRQILGQKVEFLVSFYNNEISEKSEIFDDQFSVERPDGSNFTLKIRSTKLEDSAMYFCASRGEGQAHEKLFFGSGTQLSVL.

The chain is built from TRBV4-2 and TRBJ2-3; tentative D call: TRBD2 (6 bases). CDR1 is LGHNA and CDR2 is YNFKEQ in the germline V gene. The V end was cut by 0 bases, the J end by 2 bases, with 15 bases between. The CDR3 length is 17 residues. CDR3 in DNA: TGTGCCAGCAGCCAAGAATATGTTAGCGGCTACACAGATACGCAGTATTTT. Protein: CASSQEYVSGYTDTQYF.

The chain has TRBV29-1 and TRBJ2-5; D ambiguous. The germline V gene has CDR1 SQVTM and CDR2 ANQGSEA. V shed 2 bases and J shed 5 bases, with 18 bases lying between them. This CDR3 has 15 amino acids. CDR3 loop: CSVERRVTVRETQYF. The CDR3 DNA sequence: TGCAGCGTTGAACGTCGGGTGACTGTTAGGGAGACCCAGTACTTC.

The J gene is TRBJ1-5, the V gene TRBV2; D gene ambiguous. CDR3 size: 14 residues. V lost 3 bases and J 2 bases, leaving 8 bases between the germline ends. Per germline, CDR1 SNHLY and CDR2 FYNNEI. DNA for the CDR3: TGTGCCAGCAGTGACGAGAGTCGCAATCAGCCCCAGCATTTT. This translates into CASSDESRNQPQHF.

This clone was counted between two and nine times. V usage is TRBV5-6 and J usage is TRBJ2-7; 7 nucleotides match TRBD1. From germline, CDR1 is SGHDT and CDR2 YYEEEE. The CDR3 is 15 residues long. Losses at the gene ends were 0 bases for V and 0 bases for J; bases not matched to a gene: 3. CDR3 sequence reads: CASSLVGTASYEQYF. CDR3 sequence (DNA): TGTGCCAGCAGCTTGGTTGGGACAGCCTCCTACGAGCAGTACTTC.

This clone was counted a single time. The rearrangement links TRBV11-2 to TRBJ2-6; D remains unclear. Germline lookup yields CDR1 SGHAT and CDR2 FQNNGV. This CDR3 has 16 amino acids. The germline V and J ends were trimmed by 1 base and 1 base, with 8 bases remaining between them. The CDR3 sequence: CASSLAYISGANVLTF. In DNA, the CDR3 is TGTGCCAGCAGCTTAGCATACATATCTGGGGCCAACGTCCTGACTTTC.

This chain joins TRBV5-1 and TRBJ2-1; 9 nucleotides line up with TRBD2. The germline V gene has CDR1 SGHRS and CDR2 YFSETQ. V was clipped by 4 bases and J by 2 bases; unmatched bases: 4. The CDR3 is 15 amino acids. The CDR3 bases are TGCGCCAGCAGCGCCCTAGCGGGGACCTACAATGAGCAGTTCTTC. This encodes CASSALAGTYNEQFF.

This chain links TRBV4-2 with TRBJ2-7, with 7 bases that match TRBD2. The CDR3 covers 17 residues. Trimming took 0 bases from V and 1 from J; bases not matched to a gene: 9. Germline V lookup: CDR1 LGHNA, CDR2 YNFKEQ. The CDR3 nucleotides are TGTGCCAGCAGCCAAGAATGGGCCGGGGGGAATTCCTACGAGCAGTACTTC. It specifies CASSQEWAGGNSYEQYF.

By sample share, this clone is large (0.1 to 1%). V usage is TRBV27 and J usage is TRBJ2-2, with D possibly matching TRBD2 (6 bases). Germline CDR1 reads MNHEY; CDR2 reads SMNVEV (reference sequence). V was cut by 0 bases and J by 4 bases, with 9 bases left in between. The CDR3 consists of 15 residues. The CDR3 loop is CASSLSPGGTGELFF. The CDR3 DNA reads as TGTGCCAGCAGTTTATCCCCCGGGGGCACCGGGGAGCTGTTTTTT.

The chain employs TRBV10-2 and TRBJ2-1, with D perhaps matching TRBD2 (5 bases). Germline lookup yields CDR1 WSHSY and CDR2 SAAADI. The CDR3 is made up of 14 amino acids. Trimming removed 2 bases from V and 8 bases from J, with 13 bases in between. The CDR3 here is CASSEVGETDEQFF. The CDR3 DNA sequence: TGCGCCAGCAGTGAGGTGGGAGAAACCGATGAGCAGTTCTTC.

The rearrangement joins TRBV28 to TRBJ1-1; 9 bases map to TRBD1. This CDR3 has 15 amino acids. Germline CDR1 and CDR2: MDHEN and SYDVKM. J gave up 4 bases and V 4 bases, and 7 bases lay outside the gene matches. The CDR3 spells CASSYNRGLGTEAFF. CDR3 sequence (DNA): TGTGCCAGCAGTTATAACAGGGGGCTTGGCACTGAAGCTTTCTTT.

This sequence joins TRBV5-1 and TRBJ1-6; D call uncertain. Germline lookup yields CDR1 SGHRS and CDR2 YFSETQ. V lost 5 bases, J lost 0 bases, and 9 bases lay in between. CDR3 length: 15 amino acids. The CDR3 reads CASRSRDSYNSPLHF. The CDR3 coding sequence is TGCGCCAGCAGATCACGGGACTCCTATAATTCACCCCTCCACTTT.

This chain connects TRBV7-2 to TRBJ2-1; TRBD1 matches at 8 bases. The V segment lost 3 bases and the J segment 15 bases; nucleotides outside the gene matches: 10. CDR1 and CDR2 from the germline V gene are SGHTA and FQGNSA. This CDR3 contains 13 residues. CDR3 DNA: TGTGCCAGCAGCTTGTGGGTCCGGGACAGGACGTTCTTC. This translates into CASSLWVRDRTFF.

The rearrangement uses TRBV18 and TRBJ1-1, with D unresolved. Germline V gives CDR1 KGHSH, CDR2 LQKENI. The V and J ends lost 4 bases and 0 bases respectively, with 6 bases between them. The CDR3 totals 13 residues. CDR3 nucleotide sequence: TGTGCCAGCTCACTCACAGTGAACACTGAAGCTTTCTTT. Translation gives CASSLTVNTEAFF.

The genes are TRBV5-1 and TRBJ2-1, with D unresolved. V was clipped by 4 bases and J by 4 bases, with 15 bases between them. This CDR3 has 15 residues. CDR1 SGHRS and CDR2 YFSETQ come from the germline V gene. The DNA of the CDR3 is TGCGCCAGCAGCAAGGAGTATGGCTTATACAATGAGCAGTTCTTC. It is translated as CASSKEYGLYNEQFF.

This clone was found once. CDR3 nucleotide sequence: TGCGCCAGCAGCTTGGGTCCCCCAGGGGTTGGGAACTCTGGAAACACCATATATTTT. Its protein product is CASSLGPPGVGNSGNTIYF. The V and J genes are TRBV5-1 and TRBJ1-3, with D possibly matching TRBD1 (6 bases). This CDR3 is 19 amino acids long. Germline V gives CDR1 SGHRS, CDR2 YFSETQ. V was shortened by 0 bases and J by 0 bases, with 19 bases between the two germline ends.

The chain joins TRBV4-1 to TRBJ1-6; 10 bases agree with TRBD1. After removal of 4 bases from V and 6 bases from J, the junction contained 15 bases not matched to a gene. Per germline, CDR1 MGHRA and CDR2 YSYEKL. The CDR3 runs 19 residues. This chain's CDR3 is CASSLTTGQGRTINSPLHF. The CDR3 DNA reads as TGCGCCAGCAGCCTAACGACGGGACAGGGGCGTACAATTAATTCACCCCTCCACTTT.

The chain is built from TRBV7-6 and TRBJ1-1; TRBD1 matches 8 bases. The CDR3 extends over 14 amino acids. With 3 bases clipped from V and 5 bases from J, the junction kept 5 bases outside the gene matches. CDR1 is SGHVS, CDR2 FNYEAQ, per germline. The CDR3 nucleotides read TGTGCCAGCAGCTTGGGACAGGCGGATACTGAAGCTTTCTTT. Its protein product is CASSLGQADTEAFF.

V usage is TRBV7-2 and J usage is TRBJ2-7; 7 positions agree with TRBD2. The CDR3 is 13 amino acids. Germline V gene data show CDR1 as SGHTA and CDR2 as FQGNSA. V trimming: 10 bases; J trimming: 4 bases; junction bases outside the gene matches: 10. The CDR3 DNA reads TGTGCCACCGAGCGCGGGAGAGGGTACGAGCAGTACTTC. It translates to CATERGRGYEQYF.

This clone was seen a single time. The CDR3 bases are TGTGCCAGCAGCTCAGTCAAGGGGGCGCGAGGCTACACCTTC. It specifies CASSSVKGARGYTF. The chain employs TRBV11-2 and TRBJ1-2; 7 bases fit TRBD1. CDR1 and CDR2 from the germline V gene are SGHAT and FQNNGV. The CDR3 runs to 14 residues. V was pared by 4 bases and J by 8 bases, with 10 bases of the junction left unmatched.

This clone appeared a few times. The V gene is TRBV2, the J gene TRBJ1-1; D might be TRBD1 (6 bases). Germline values: CDR1 SNHLY, CDR2 FYNNEI. This CDR3 contains 11 residues. The V end lost 9 bases, the J end lost 4 bases, and 9 bases lay between the germline ends. The CDR3 region is CARLGGTEAFF. In DNA, the CDR3 is TGTGCCAGATTAGGGGGCACTGAAGCTTTCTTT.

The table lists this clone with a few counts. The sample contains more than one DNA sequence encoding this CDR3. This rearrangement joins TRBV6-5 to TRBJ1-1, with D hard to call. Trimming removed 8 bases at V and 1 base at J, with 11 bases between. The CDR3 runs to 13 residues. Germline CDR1 and CDR2: MNHEY and SVGAGI. The chain's CDR3 is CASSPGGNTEAFF. The CDR3, as DNA: TGTGCCAGCTCTCCAGGAGGGAACACTGAAGCTTTCTTT.